The clone carrying this T cell receptor beta chain has ten or more counts. The time point is: patch test 3, about 24 weeks after DPC sensitization. Treatment given: therapeutic diphenylcyclopropenone sensitization with weekly scalp DPC. Blood draws came before every patch-test application. Every donor had alopecia and was 18 to 70 years old; all were suitable for DPC. This sample was included in a study of human T cells and chemical hapten exposure. Study-wide context: A mostly female patient group had alopecia areata, totalis or universalis.

J lost 7 bases, V lost 5 bases, and 10 bases had no gene match. Germline CDR1 reads KGHSH; CDR2 reads LQKENI. The CDR3 extends over 14 amino acids. MiXCR, run by TCRdb on the RACE reads, gives a single entry per CDR3 protein. The table has tens of thousands of distinct CDR3 sequences, 8.5% to 14% seen once; the top ten hold roughly 1.5%. This clonotype originated in a woman between 45 and 65 years old with alopecia areata. Some clones in this sample may be carry-over from other donors' samples. This specimen consisted of whole blood, obtained in connection with sensitization to the hapten diphenylcyclopropenone (DPC). V gene TRBV18 combines with J gene TRBJ1-1; TRBD1 matches 7 bases. The CDR3: CASSSSGTVYEAFF. For the CDR3, the DNA is TGTGCCAGCTCATCTTCCGGGACAGTATATGAAGCTTTCTTT.